This TCR beta chain was found in a study of T-cell memory formation after mild COVID-19. Overall study: In these data, TCR clusters were largely donor specific. Study-level points and caveats: The finding that pre-infection memory included some responding clones suggested that cross-reactive memory joined. In second-wave clones peaking day 37, SARS-CoV-2 specificity remained unconfirmed. Clones contracting day 15 to 85 were balanced CD4/CD8; later expanders leaned CD4+.

MiXCR, applied by TCRdb to the 5' RACE reads, yields one record per CDR3 protein. The sample shows 390,000 or so distinct CDR3 sequences, about 17% of them seen only once. This clonotype came up many times. The antigen remains unidentified. Germline loops: CDR1 MNHEY, CDR2 SVGEGT. The CDR3 extends over 16 amino acids. Trimming pared 5 bases from V and 0 bases from J, leaving 16 bases between. The material sequenced was PBMCs or a T cell subset sorted from them (not recorded which). The V gene is TRBV6-2 or TRBV6-3, the J gene TRBJ2-5; TRBD1 is a possible D gene (5 bases). The sequence came from a man between 18 and 35 years old who had mild COVID-19 (a few samples of this study predate the infection). Cell type and time point are not known. CDR3 nucleotide sequence: TGTGCCAGCAGTCCCCGGCAGGGTGCGGACCAAGAGACCCAGTACTTC. It is translated as CASSPRQGADQETQYF.